This T cell receptor beta chain was identified during a study of shared clonotypes between healthy human individuals. Clones were read by immunoSEQ multiplex PCR, and TCRdb kept only the in-frame ones, dropping some. This sample has over 2 million clones, with 85% to 95% found just once. With V trimmed by 7 bases and J by 7 bases, 16 bases remained unmatched. This CDR3 comprises 17 residues. Germline V gene sequence: CDR1 SNHLY, CDR2 FYNNEI. This clonotype was sampled from a man in his late teens or twenties in good health. Sequenced: naive CD4+ T cells sorted from blood. The subset is: CD45RA+ positively selected. The chain couples TRBV2 to TRBJ1-2; 12 bases line up with TRBD1. Here the CDR3 reads CASIPLRGQGALGGYTF. CDR3 DNA sequence: TGTGCCAGCATCCCCCTAAGGGGACAGGGGGCGCTCGGTGGCTACACCTTC.